The clone carrying this T cell receptor beta chain was seen many times. Its antigen is unidentified. The sample is drawn from a study of T cells in Graves' hyperthyroidism and ophthalmopathy. Study observations and caveats: The model made its ophthalmopathy prediction, and onset followed a median approximately 7 months later.

The CDR3 regions of TCR beta were amplified from RNA transcripts. HTBI primers were used for first-round RT-PCR of the TCR CDR3. TCRdb redid the calling of the multiplex PCR reads with MiXCR, one entry per CDR3 protein. The repertoire includes hundreds of thousands of distinct CDR3 sequences, about 20% of them detected once, and about 3.5% sits in the top ten. V shed 2 bases, J shed 2 bases, and the junction held 4 bases outside the gene matches. The CDR3 extends over 15 amino acids. Germline lookup yields CDR1 WSHSY and CDR2 SAAADI. Orbital computed tomography and thyroid ultrasound, together with serum TRAb and thyroxine and clinical symptoms, were used for diagnoses.

The sample was blood. This chain uses TRBV10-2 with TRBJ2-7; the match to TRBD2 covers 9 bases. This TCR came from a woman younger than 30 with Graves' hyperthyroidism. The CDR3 loop reads CASSEGGGAPYEQYF. In DNA form, the CDR3 reads TGCGCCAGCAGTGAGGGCGGGGGGGCCCCCTACGAGCAGTACTTC.